The following is a T cell receptor (beta chain) sequence with its context. Its matching antigen is unknown. TCRdb used MiXCR to reprocess the 5' RACE reads, holding one entry per CDR3 protein. Counted here are hundreds of thousands of distinct CDR3 sequences, approximately 15% occurring once; the ten biggest clones make up approximately 21%. This record belongs to a study of T-cell memory formation after mild COVID-19. Study results and limitations: Several responding clones turned up in pre-infection memory, indicating that cross-reactive memory may have taken part.

Germline V gene data show CDR1 as KGHSH and CDR2 as LQKENI. CDR3 length: 15 amino acids. V gave up 3 bases and J gave up 1 base, with 11 bases separating them. The sequenced sample was PBMCs or a T cell subset sorted from them (not recorded which). The J gene is TRBJ2-3, the V gene TRBV18, with D unresolved. The TCR comes from a man in his late teens or twenties who had mild COVID-19 (a few samples of this study predate the infection). Cell type and time point are not known. CDR3 DNA: TGTGCCAGCTCACCCGGGCTAGTCGGCACAGATACGCAGTATTTT. Translation: CASSPGLVGTDTQYF. The entire variable domain, with the rest obtained from reference TRBV18 and TRBJ2-3, is as follows: NAGVMQNPRHLVRRRGQEARLRCSPMKGHSHVYWYRQLPEEGLKFMVYLQKENIIDESGMPKERFSAEFPKEGPSILRIQQVVRGDSAAYFCASSPGLVGTDTQYFGPGTRLTVL.